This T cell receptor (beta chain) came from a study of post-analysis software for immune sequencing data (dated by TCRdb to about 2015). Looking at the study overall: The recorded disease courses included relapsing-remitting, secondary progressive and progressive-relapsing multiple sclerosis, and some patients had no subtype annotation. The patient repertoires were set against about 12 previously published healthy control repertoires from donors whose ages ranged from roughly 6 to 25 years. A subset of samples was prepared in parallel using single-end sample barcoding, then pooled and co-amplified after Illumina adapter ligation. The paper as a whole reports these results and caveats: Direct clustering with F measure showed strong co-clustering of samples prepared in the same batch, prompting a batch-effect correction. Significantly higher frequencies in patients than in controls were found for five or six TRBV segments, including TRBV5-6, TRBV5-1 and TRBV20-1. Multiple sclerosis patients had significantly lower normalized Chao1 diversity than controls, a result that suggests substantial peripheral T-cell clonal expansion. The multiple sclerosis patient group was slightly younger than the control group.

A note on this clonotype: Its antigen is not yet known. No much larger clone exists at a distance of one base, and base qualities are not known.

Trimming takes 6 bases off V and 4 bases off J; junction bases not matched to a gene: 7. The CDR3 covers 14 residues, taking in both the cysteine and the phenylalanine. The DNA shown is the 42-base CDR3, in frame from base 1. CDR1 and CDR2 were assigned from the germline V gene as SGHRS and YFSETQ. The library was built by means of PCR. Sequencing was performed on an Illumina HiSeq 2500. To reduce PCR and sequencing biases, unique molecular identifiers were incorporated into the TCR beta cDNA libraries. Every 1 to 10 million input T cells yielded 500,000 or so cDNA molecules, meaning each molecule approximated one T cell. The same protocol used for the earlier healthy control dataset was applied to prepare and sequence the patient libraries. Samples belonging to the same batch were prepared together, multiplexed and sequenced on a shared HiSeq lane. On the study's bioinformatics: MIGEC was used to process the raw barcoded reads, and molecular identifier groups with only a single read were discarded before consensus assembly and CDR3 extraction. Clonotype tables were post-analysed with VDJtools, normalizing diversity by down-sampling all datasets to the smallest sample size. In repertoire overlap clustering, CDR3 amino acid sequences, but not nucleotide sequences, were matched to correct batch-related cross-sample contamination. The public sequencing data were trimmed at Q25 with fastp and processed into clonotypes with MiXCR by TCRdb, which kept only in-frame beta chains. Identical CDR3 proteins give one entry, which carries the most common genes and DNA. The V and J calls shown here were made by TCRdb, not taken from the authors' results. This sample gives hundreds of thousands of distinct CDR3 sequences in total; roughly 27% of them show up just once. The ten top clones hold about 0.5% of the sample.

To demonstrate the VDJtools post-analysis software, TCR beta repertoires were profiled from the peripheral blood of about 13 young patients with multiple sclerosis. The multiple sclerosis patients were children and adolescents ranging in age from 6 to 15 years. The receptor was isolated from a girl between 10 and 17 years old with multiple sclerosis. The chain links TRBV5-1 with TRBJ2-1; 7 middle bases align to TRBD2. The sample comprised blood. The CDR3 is CASKCGSEYNEQFF. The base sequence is TGCGCCAGCAAGTGCGGGAGCGAGTACAATGAGCAGTTCTTC.